Below, 20 T cell receptor beta chains from the same sample are listed, as sequenced in a study of cytomegalovirus exposure and HLA in healthy donors (dated by TCRdb to about 2017). The library was built by means of the immunoSEQ multiplex PCR assay. For the multiplex PCR, a mixture combining 60 forward primers for TCR Vbeta segments and 13 reverse primers for TCR Jbeta segments was used. In its TCRdb copy, this immuneACCESS table keeps in-frame sequences only and misses some clones. Where compared with another copy, unresolved V genes explain less than half of these, and the others have no known cause. In this sample the table shows more than 90,000 clones, approximately 80% of which occur a single time. The ten largest clones take up approximately 8% of the sample. Specimen: PBMCs. These receptors were obtained from a female donor in good health and CMV-seronegative.

This clone has more than one count but fewer than ten. This chain connects TRBV5-4 to TRBJ1-5, with D possibly TRBD1 on 5 matching bases. Trimming pared 0 bases from V and 7 bases from J, leaving 8 bases between. This CDR3 has 13 residues. Germline loops: CDR1 SGHNT, CDR2 YYREEE (reference sequence). The CDR3 spells CASSLAGGQPQHF. CDR3 bases: TGTGCCAGCAGCTTGGCCGGGGGGCAGCCCCAGCATTTT.

The table lists this clone with a few counts. V is TRBV6-5 and J is TRBJ1-3; D may be TRBD1 (5 bases). Trimming took 0 bases from V and 1 from J, leaving 7 bases between them. This CDR3 is built from 15 residues. Germline V gene sequence: CDR1 MNHEY, CDR2 SVGAGI. The CDR3 protein is CASSYSPGSGNTIYF. CDR3 nucleotides: TGTGCCAGCAGTTACTCGCCAGGGTCTGGAAACACCATATATTTT.

There are a few counts of this clone. The chain links TRBV6-5 to TRBJ1-1; no reliable D call. V lost 0 bases, J lost 3 bases, and 11 bases lay in between. The germline gives CDR1 MNHEY, CDR2 SVGAGI. There are 15 residues in the CDR3. The CDR3 is CASSYSRPAHTEAFF. DNA of the CDR3: TGTGCCAGCAGTTACTCGAGGCCAGCTCACACTGAAGCTTTCTTT.

The genes are TRBV5-1 and TRBJ2-5, with 11 bases matching TRBD1. The V and J ends lost 0 bases and 2 bases, in that order; junction bases with no gene match: 6. The CDR3 totals 17 residues. CDR1 is SGHRS, CDR2 YFSETQ, per germline. The CDR3 coding sequence is TGCGCCAGCAGCTTGGCGGGGACAGGGGGGACACAAGAGACCCAGTACTTC. Protein product: CASSLAGTGGTQETQYF. Based on the CDR3 plus reference TRBV5-1 and TRBJ2-5, the full variable domain is KAGVTQTPRYLIKTRGQQVTLSCSPISGHRSVSWYQQTPGQGLQFLFEYFSETQRNKGNFPGRFSGRQFSNSRSEMNVSTLELGDSALYLCASSLAGTGGTQETQYFGPGTRLLVL.

In this sample, this clone turned up a few times. The genes are TRBV9 and TRBJ2-3; 10 nucleotides match TRBD2. Germline V gene lookup returns CDR1 SGDLS and CDR2 YYNGEE. The CDR3 runs to 17 residues. V dropped 4 bases and J dropped 0; count of bases not matched to a gene: 8. The CDR3 sequence: CASSSLSTSGSTDTQYF. The CDR3 DNA reads TGTGCCAGCAGCTCCCTTTCGACTAGCGGGAGCACAGATACGCAGTATTTT.

The rearrangement joins TRBV7-9 to TRBJ1-2; D unresolved. This CDR3 spans 15 amino acids. Germline lookup yields CDR1 SEHNR and CDR2 FQNEAQ (reference sequence). V was shortened by 0 bases and J by 5 bases, with 13 bases between the two germline ends. Here the CDR3 reads CASSLAAGGLYGYTF. CDR3 nucleotide sequence: TGTGCCAGCAGCTTAGCGGCAGGTGGACTATATGGCTACACCTTC.

V is TRBV29-1 and J is TRBJ2-1; the match to TRBD2 covers 12 bases. V lost 3 bases and J lost 6; bases outside the gene matches: 0. Germline values: CDR1 SQVTM, CDR2 ANQGSEA. This CDR3 is 13 amino acids long. This CDR3 is CSVEGLAGNEQFF. As DNA, the CDR3 is TGCAGCGTTGAGGGACTAGCGGGCAATGAGCAGTTCTTC.

The gene calls are TRBV2 and TRBJ2-1, with 8 bases lining up with TRBD1. The germline V gene has CDR1 SNHLY and CDR2 FYNNEI. The CDR3 is 15 amino acids. Losses at the gene ends were 5 bases for V and 7 bases for J; bases not matched to a gene: 10. The CDR3 sequence: CASSRPGTGENEQFF. In nucleotides, the CDR3 is TGTGCCAGCAGTCGTCCCGGGACAGGTGAGAATGAGCAGTTCTTC.

V gene TRBV28 combines with J gene TRBJ2-7; 11 nucleotides align to TRBD2. The CDR3 runs 18 residues. The germline gives CDR1 MDHEN, CDR2 SYDVKM. Germline trimming cut 4 bases from V and 0 bases from J; bases unmatched to any gene: 11. CDR3 nucleotides: TGTGCCAGCAGTTCCCTAACGACTAGCGGGGAAAGCTCCTACGAGCAGTACTTC. Its protein product is CASSSLTTSGESSYEQYF.

V and J are TRBV10-3 and TRBJ2-1; perhaps TRBD2 as D (5 bases). CDR3 size: 16 residues. Germline lookup yields CDR1 ENHRY and CDR2 SYGVKD. Deletions cut 10 bases from V and 4 bases from J, with 23 bases between. CDR3 amino acids: CATTPLEPAAYNEQFF. CDR3 nucleotides: TGTGCCACCACACCACTAGAGCCGGCCGCATACAATGAGCAGTTCTTC.

This chain connects TRBV7-2 to TRBJ1-2; D remains unclear. Per germline, CDR1 SGHTA and CDR2 FQGNSA. V was pared by 7 bases and J by 3 bases, with 12 bases between. The CDR3 covers 13 residues. CDR3 residues: CASTPDGDYGYTF. In DNA form, the CDR3 reads TGTGCCAGCACCCCTGACGGAGACTATGGCTACACCTTC.

This chain uses TRBV9 with TRBJ1-1; no definite D call. This CDR3 spans 14 amino acids. Looked up from germline, CDR1 is SGDLS and CDR2 is YYNGEE. With 4 bases removed from V and 0 bases from J, the gap between germline ends came to 10 bases. CDR3 nucleotide sequence: TGTGCCAGCAGCCCTCGTGCGGTGAACACTGAAGCTTTCTTT. This translates into CASSPRAVNTEAFF.

This clone has a handful of counts. The V call is TRBV6-1, the J call TRBJ1-2; no reliable D call. The CDR3 consists of 12 residues. Germline V CDR1 and CDR2: MNHNS, SASEGT. V lost 5 bases to trimming and J lost 2 bases, with 6 bases between them. The CDR3 is CASSRQNYGYTF. The CDR3 DNA sequence: TGTGCCAGCAGTAGACAAAACTATGGCTACACCTTC.

The chain carries TRBV9 and TRBJ1-5; 7 nucleotides align to TRBD1. CDR1 is SGDLS and CDR2 is YYNGEE in the germline V gene. The V gene end was trimmed by 4 bases and the J gene end by 1 base; junction bases not matched to a gene: 11. CDR3 size: 17 residues. The CDR3 sequence is CASSPQKTGTSNQPQHF. In nucleotides, the CDR3 is TGTGCCAGCAGCCCCCAGAAGACAGGGACCAGCAATCAGCCCCAGCATTTT.

This chain links TRBV2 with TRBJ2-7; maybe TRBD1 (5 bases). Germline V gene sequence: CDR1 SNHLY, CDR2 FYNNEI. With 5 bases removed from V and 3 bases from J, the gap between germline ends came to 11 bases. The length of the CDR3 is 13 residues. The CDR3 loop is CASSPAGRYEQYF. The CDR3, as DNA: TGTGCCAGCAGTCCGGCAGGGCGCTACGAGCAGTACTTC. Full variable domain (rest looked up from reference TRBV2 and TRBJ2-7): EPEVTQTPSHQVTQMGQEVILRCVPISNHLYFYWYRQILGQKVEFLVSFYNNEISEKSEIFDDQFSVERPDGSNFTLKIRSTKLEDSAMYFCASSPAGRYEQYFGPGTRLTVT.

V and J are TRBV5-4 and TRBJ2-7; 13 positions agree with TRBD2. Unmatched junction bases numbered 1, after V lost 4 bases and J lost 0 bases. The CDR3 spans 15 residues. From germline, CDR1 is SGHNT and CDR2 YYREEE (reference sequence). CDR3 protein: CASSRTSGGSYEQYF. The DNA for the CDR3 is TGTGCCAGCAGCCGGACTAGCGGGGGCTCCTACGAGCAGTACTTC.

This sequence joins TRBV9 and TRBJ2-5; 8 nucleotides line up with TRBD1. Germline values: CDR1 SGDLS, CDR2 YYNGEE. J lost 5 bases, V lost 3 bases, and 12 bases had no gene match. The CDR3 loop spans 16 amino acids. The CDR3: CASSARQGRVGETQYF. CDR3 bases: TGTGCCAGCAGCGCTAGACAGGGGAGAGTTGGGGAGACCCAGTACTTC.

As regards this clone: One end of the junction fails to match germline, which may point to a read error. The chain combines TRBV7-9 with TRBJ2-1; D may be TRBD1 or TRBD2 (5 bases each). Germline V gene data show CDR1 as SEHNR and CDR2 as FQNEAQ (reference sequence). The CDR3 contains 14 residues. CDR3 protein: CSSRVDGNYNEQFF. The CDR3 DNA is TGTTCCAGCAGGGTAGACGGGAACTACAATGAGCAGTTCTTC.

This clone was seen a single time. The gene calls are TRBV6-6 and TRBJ1-1; D not resolved. CDR3 length: 13 amino acids. V was trimmed by 0 bases and J by 7 bases, leaving 9 bases between them. Germline V lookup: CDR1 MNHNY, CDR2 SVGAGI (reference sequence). In DNA form, the CDR3 reads TGTGCCAGCAGTTACTCGAGGTTTCGTGAAGCTTTCTTT. Translated, it gives CASSYSRFREAFF.

This CDR3 reads CASNYTEVAEAFF. In DNA, the CDR3 is TGTGCCAGCAACTACACGGAGGTCGCTGAAGCTTTCTTT. The chain recombines TRBV6-6 with TRBJ1-1; unclear D gene. Germline values: CDR1 MNHNY, CDR2 SVGAGI (reference sequence). The ends were cut back, 7 bases at V and 6 bases at J, with 15 bases in the middle. The CDR3 spans 13 residues.